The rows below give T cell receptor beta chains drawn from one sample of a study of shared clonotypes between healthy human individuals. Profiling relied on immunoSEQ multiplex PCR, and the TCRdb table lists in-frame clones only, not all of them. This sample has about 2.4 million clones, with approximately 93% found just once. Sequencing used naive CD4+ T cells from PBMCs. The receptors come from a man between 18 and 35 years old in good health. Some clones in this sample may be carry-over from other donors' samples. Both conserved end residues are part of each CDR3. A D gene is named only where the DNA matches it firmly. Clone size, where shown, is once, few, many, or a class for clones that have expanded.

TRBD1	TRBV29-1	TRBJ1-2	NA	CSASMTGDYGYTF
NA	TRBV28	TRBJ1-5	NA	CASRQQGESAQHF
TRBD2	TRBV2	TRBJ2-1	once	CASSKLAGPLNEQFF
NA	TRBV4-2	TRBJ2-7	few	CASRGGASYEQYF
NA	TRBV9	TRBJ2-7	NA	CASSPRQVSYEQYF
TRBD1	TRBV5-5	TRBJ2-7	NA	CASSLEAGGYEQYF
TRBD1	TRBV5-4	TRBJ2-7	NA	CASSPGGQASYEQYF
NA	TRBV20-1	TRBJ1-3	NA	CSAITGNTIYF
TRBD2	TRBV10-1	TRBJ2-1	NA	CATPEGVREGDEQFF
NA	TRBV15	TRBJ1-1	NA	CATSSGRGGLEAFF
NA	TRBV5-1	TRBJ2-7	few	CASSLGQYEQYF
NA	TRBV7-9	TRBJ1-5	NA	CASRNEIRGPQHF
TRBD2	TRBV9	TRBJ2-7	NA	CASSVTSGSYEQYF
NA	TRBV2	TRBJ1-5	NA	CASSSRSTGGQPQHF
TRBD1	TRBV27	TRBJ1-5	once	CASSTFAGTGVQPQHF
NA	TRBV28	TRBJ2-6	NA	CASSSPLGAAGANVLTF
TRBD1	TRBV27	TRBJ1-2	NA	CASRPTGGLGGYTF
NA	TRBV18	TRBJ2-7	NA	CASSPQGSYEQYF
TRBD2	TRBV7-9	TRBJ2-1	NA	CASSEQLASYTYEQFF
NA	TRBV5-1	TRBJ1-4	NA	CASRAYVSTNEKLFF
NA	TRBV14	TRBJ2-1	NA	CASSTVRGSSYNEQFF
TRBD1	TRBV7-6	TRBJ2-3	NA	CASSLRQGSTDTQYF
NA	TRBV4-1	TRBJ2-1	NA	CASSHLGAGADEQFF
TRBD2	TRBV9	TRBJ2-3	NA	CASTGTSGTDTQYF
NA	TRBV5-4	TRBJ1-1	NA	CASSSPSTGHTEAFF
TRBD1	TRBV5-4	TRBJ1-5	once	CASSLGQGLNQPQHF
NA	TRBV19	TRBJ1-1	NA	CASSTPRTGNTEAFF
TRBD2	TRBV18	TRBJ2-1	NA	CASSPRGRVGYNEQFF
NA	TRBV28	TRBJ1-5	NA	CASRDGGGNQPQHF
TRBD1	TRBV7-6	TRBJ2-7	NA	CASSPQTGGHEQYF
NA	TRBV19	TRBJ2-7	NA	CASSIQVYNYEQYF